This entry concerns a single TCR beta chain. The data derive from a study of blood T cell repertoires in COVID-19. Overall study: COVID-19 samples, acute and convalescent, were from the United States, Italy and Spain. PBMCs, B-cell-depleted T cells, or T cells were the source of the cDNA or gDNA that made up the material.

Original handling: From reference gene primer amplification, estimates of nucleated cell counts were derived. TCRdb keeps only in-frame clones here, not all; method: immunoSEQ multiplex PCR. The DNA gave D and trimming, while V, J and clone size come from that table. The table has about 140,000 clones, more than 70% seen once. Germline V gene lookup returns CDR1 LGHDT and CDR2 YNNKEL (reference sequence). V lost 4 bases to trimming and J lost 2 bases, with 2 bases between them. The CDR3 loop spans 11 amino acids. The source material was peripheral blood. This receptor was obtained from a woman aged 60 to 75 with acute or convalescent COVID-19. The chain employs TRBV3-1 (or the pseudogene TRBV3-2) and TRBJ1-1; D not certain. The CDR3 region is CASSLNTEAFF. CDR3 DNA sequence: TGTGCCAGCAGCCTAAACACTGAAGCTTTCTTT.